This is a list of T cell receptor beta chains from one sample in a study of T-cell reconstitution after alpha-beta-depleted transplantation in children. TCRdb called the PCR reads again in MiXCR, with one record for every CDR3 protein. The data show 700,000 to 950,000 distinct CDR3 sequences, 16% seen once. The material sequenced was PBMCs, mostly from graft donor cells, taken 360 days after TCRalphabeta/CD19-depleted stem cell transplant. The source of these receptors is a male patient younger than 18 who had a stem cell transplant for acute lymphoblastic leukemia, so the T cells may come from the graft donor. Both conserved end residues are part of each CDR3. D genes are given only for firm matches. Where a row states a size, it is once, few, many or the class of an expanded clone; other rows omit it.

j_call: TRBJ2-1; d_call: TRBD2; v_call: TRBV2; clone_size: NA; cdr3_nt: TGTGCCAGCAGTGAAGAGCGGGGGTCAAGAAATGAGCAGTTCTTC; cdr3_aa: CASSEERGSRNEQFF
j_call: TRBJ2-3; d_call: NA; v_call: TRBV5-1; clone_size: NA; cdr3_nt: TGCGCCAGCAGCTTGGGTCCCACAGGCACAGATACGCAGTATTTT; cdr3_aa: CASSLGPTGTDTQYF
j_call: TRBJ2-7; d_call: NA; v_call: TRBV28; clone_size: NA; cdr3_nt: TGTTTCGGGCAGTCCGACTCCTACGAGCAGTACTTC; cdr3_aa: CFGQSDSYEQYF
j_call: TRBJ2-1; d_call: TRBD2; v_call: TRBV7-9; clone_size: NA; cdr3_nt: TGTGCCAGCACCGTGACTAGCGGGAGCGAAAGGGATGAGCAGTTCTTC; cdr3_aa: CASTVTSGSERDEQFF
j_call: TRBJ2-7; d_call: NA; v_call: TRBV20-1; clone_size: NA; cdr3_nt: TGCAGTGCCACTAGCCTGAGCTCCTACGAGCAGTACTTC; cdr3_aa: CSATSLSSYEQYF
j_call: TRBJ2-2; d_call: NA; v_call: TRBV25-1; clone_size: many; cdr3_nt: TGTGCCAGCAGCCGCGTTGTAGGACTTCCTCACGGGGAGCTGTTTTTT; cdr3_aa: CASSRVVGLPHGELFF
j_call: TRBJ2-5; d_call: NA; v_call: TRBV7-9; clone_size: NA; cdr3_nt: TGTGCCAGCAGCTTAGCCAGTACGGGGACCCAGTACTTC; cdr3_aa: CASSLASTGTQYF
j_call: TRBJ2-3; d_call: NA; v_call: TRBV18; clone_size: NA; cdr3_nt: TGTGCCAGCTTGAGCCGGGTATTCACAGATACGCAGTATTTT; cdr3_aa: CASLSRVFTDTQYF
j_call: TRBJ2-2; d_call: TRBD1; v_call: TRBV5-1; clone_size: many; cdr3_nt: TGCGCCAGCAACGCCCGGCAGGGGGAGACCGGGGAGCTGTTTTTT; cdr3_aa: CASNARQGETGELFF
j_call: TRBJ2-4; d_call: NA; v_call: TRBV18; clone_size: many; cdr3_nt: TGTGCCAGCTCACCCCAACAGGGAGTAGCCAAAAACATTCAGTACTTC; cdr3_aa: CASSPQQGVAKNIQYF
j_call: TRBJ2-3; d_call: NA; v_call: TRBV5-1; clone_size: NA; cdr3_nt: TGCGCCAGCAGCTCGGGAAGTTCACAGGGAGGAGATACGCAGTATTTT; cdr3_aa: CASSSGSSQGGDTQYF
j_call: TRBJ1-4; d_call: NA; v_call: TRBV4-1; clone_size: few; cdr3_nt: TGCGCCAGCAGCCTAGGAGTTAGTGGTAATGAAAAACTGTTTTTT; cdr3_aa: CASSLGVSGNEKLFF
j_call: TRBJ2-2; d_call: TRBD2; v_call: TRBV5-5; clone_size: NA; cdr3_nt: TGTGCCAGCAGCTTGGCTGGGACTAGCGCTTATAACACCGGGGAGCTGTTTTTT; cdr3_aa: CASSLAGTSAYNTGELFF
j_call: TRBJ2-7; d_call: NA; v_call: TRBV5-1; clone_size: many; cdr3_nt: TGCGCCAGCAGCTTGGCCAGGCTGGGTCGAATTTCCTACGAGCAGTACTTC; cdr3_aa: CASSLARLGRISYEQYF
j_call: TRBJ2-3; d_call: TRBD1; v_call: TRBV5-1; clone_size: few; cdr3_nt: TGCGCCAGCAGACTGGACAGGGATCCAGATACGCAGTATTTT; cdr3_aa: CASRLDRDPDTQYF
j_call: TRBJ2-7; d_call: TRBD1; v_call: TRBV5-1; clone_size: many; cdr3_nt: TGCGCCAGCAGCCCCCCGGGACAGGAATTCTACGAGCAGTACTTC; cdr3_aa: CASSPPGQEFYEQYF
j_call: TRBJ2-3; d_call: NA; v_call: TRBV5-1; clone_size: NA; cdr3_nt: TGCGCCAGCAGCTTGGCCATGCCAGATACGCAGTATTTT; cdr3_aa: CASSLAMPDTQYF